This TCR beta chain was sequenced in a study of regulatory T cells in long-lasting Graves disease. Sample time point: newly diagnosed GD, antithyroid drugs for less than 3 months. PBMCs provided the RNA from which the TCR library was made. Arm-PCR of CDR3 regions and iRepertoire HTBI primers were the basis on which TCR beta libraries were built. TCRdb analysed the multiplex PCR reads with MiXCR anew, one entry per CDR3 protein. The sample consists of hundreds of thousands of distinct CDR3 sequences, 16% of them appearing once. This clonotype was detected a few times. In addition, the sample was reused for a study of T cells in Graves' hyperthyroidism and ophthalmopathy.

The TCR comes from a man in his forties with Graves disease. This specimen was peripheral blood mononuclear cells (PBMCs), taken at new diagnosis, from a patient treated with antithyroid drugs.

CDR3 DNA sequence: TGCGCCAGCAGCCAAGGGACAGGGCTTAGCTATGGCTACACCTTC. Protein: CASSQGTGLSYGYTF. V usage is TRBV4-1 and J usage is TRBJ1-2; 8 bases match TRBD1. This CDR3 is built from 15 residues. Per the germline V gene, CDR1 is MGHRA and CDR2 is YSYEKL. Unmatched junction bases numbered 5, after V lost 1 base and J lost 4 bases.